This entry lists 21 T cell receptor beta chains sequenced from one sample in a study. TCRdb re-called the RT-PCR reads through MiXCR, storing one row per CDR3 protein. Here the sample spans about 700,000 distinct CDR3 sequences, 13% to 15% being singletons. The sequenced material came from memory CD4+ T cells from blood. These receptors came from a female donor in good health, serving as a healthy control.

The chain links TRBV7-3 to TRBJ2-1; TRBD2 agrees at 12 bases. Germline lookup yields CDR1 SGHTA and CDR2 FQGTGA. The CDR3 runs to 15 residues. The V gene end was trimmed by 6 bases and the J gene end by 7 bases; junction bases not matched to a gene: 7. The DNA of the CDR3 is TGTGCCAGCAGTAACGGACTAGCGGGATCGAATGAGCAGTTCTTC. Translating it yields CASSNGLAGSNEQFF. The variable domain in full, with the rest retrieved from reference TRBV7-3 and TRBJ2-1, is GAGVSQTPSNKVTEKGKYVELRCDPISGHTALYWYRQSLGQGPEFLIYFQGTGAADDSGLPNDRFFAVRPEGSVSTLKIQRTERGDSAVYLCASSNGLAGSNEQFFGPGTRLTVL.

This clonotype was recorded many times. The CDR3, as DNA: TGCAGTGCTAGAGATCGCGGGAACACAGATACGCAGTATTTT. Encoded protein: CSARDRGNTDTQYF. V and J are TRBV20-1 and TRBJ2-3; possible D gene TRBD2, 6 bases. V gave up 0 bases and J gave up 2 bases, with 9 bases separating them. Germline assignment: CDR1 DFQATT and CDR2 SNEGSKA (reference sequence). The CDR3 length is 14 residues.

This chain uses TRBV5-1 with TRBJ2-5; maybe TRBD2 (5 bases). The CDR3 is 14 residues long. Germline lookup yields CDR1 SGHRS and CDR2 YFSETQ. V dropped 6 bases and J dropped 1 base, with 13 bases sitting between them. CDR3 coding DNA: TGCGCCAGCAACGAGCGGCTACCCCAAGAGACCCAGTACTTC. The encoded protein is CASNERLPQETQYF.

This chain links TRBV5-4 with TRBJ1-2; TRBD1 matches at 7 bases. Germline V gives CDR1 SGHNT, CDR2 YYREEE (reference sequence). V lost 3 bases and J lost 5; bases outside the gene matches: 10. The CDR3 has 15 amino acids. The CDR3 loop reads CASSSVGGDGYGYTF. For the CDR3, the DNA is TGTGCCAGCAGCTCTGTAGGGGGCGATGGGTATGGCTACACCTTC.

This chain connects TRBV28 to TRBJ1-2; TRBD1 aligns across 7 bases. The CDR3 has 12 amino acids. V dropped 6 bases and J dropped 7; count of bases not matched to a gene: 5. Germline V gene data show CDR1 as MDHEN and CDR2 as SYDVKM. This chain's CDR3 is CASRPDRAGYTF. CDR3 sequence (DNA): TGTGCCAGCAGACCCGACAGGGCTGGCTACACCTTC.

This clonotype came up a few times. This chain joins TRBV20-1 and TRBJ2-7, with D perhaps being TRBD1 or TRBD2 (6 bases each). Germline CDR1 DFQATT, CDR2 SNEGSKA (reference sequence). The CDR3 has 11 residues. V was trimmed by 6 bases and J by 6 bases, leaving 12 bases between them. CDR3 residues: CSAGKGGEQYF. Here the CDR3 DNA reads TGCAGTGCAGGAAAGGGGGGCGAGCAGTACTTC.

This clonotype was counted at least ten times. The chain recombines TRBV25-1 with TRBJ2-3; D remains unclear. The CDR3 totals 14 residues. Germline assignment: CDR1 MGHDK and CDR2 SYGVNS. V gave up 3 bases and J gave up 5 bases, with 12 bases separating them. CDR3 nucleotide sequence: TGTGCCAGCAGTGATGTTGGGTCAGGAGATACGCAGTATTTT. It codes for CASSDVGSGDTQYF.

This clonotype was detected a few times. The chain recombines TRBV12-3 or TRBV12-4 with TRBJ2-3; D is possibly TRBD1 (6 bases). This CDR3 comprises 16 residues. V was trimmed by 6 bases and J by 5 bases, leaving 21 bases between them. As DNA, the CDR3 is TGTGCCAGCAGCATGACCGGGACACTTTTGGGAGATACGCAGTATTTT. Translation gives CASSMTGTLLGDTQYF.

This clonotype came up a few times. The chain is built from TRBV15 and TRBJ2-2; no definite D call. V lost 4 bases to trimming and J lost 6 bases, with 9 bases between them. The CDR3 has 13 amino acids. CDR1 and CDR2 from the germline V gene are LNHNV and YYDKDF (reference sequence). As DNA, the CDR3 is TGTGCCACCAGCACAGCCTCTTCCGGGGAGCTGTTTTTT. Amino acids: CATSTASSGELFF.

This clonotype was seen more than once but under ten times. The V call is TRBV12-3 or TRBV12-4, the J call TRBJ1-1, with D maybe TRBD1 (6 bases). V was cut by 7 bases and J by 8 bases, with 26 bases left in between. The CDR3 has 16 residues. CDR3 sequence reads: CASTSGAISLGEEAFF. The CDR3 DNA follows: TGTGCCAGCACATCAGGGGCCATCTCCCTAGGTGAAGAAGCTTTCTTT.

This chain links TRBV20-1 with TRBJ2-7; D is unclear. The CDR3 has 13 residues. In germline, CDR1 is DFQATT, CDR2 SNEGSKA (reference sequence). Trimming removed 6 bases at V and 0 bases at J, with 12 bases between. This CDR3 is CSANSPSSYEQYF. DNA for the CDR3: TGCAGTGCAAACAGCCCTTCCTCCTACGAGCAGTACTTC.

The chain uses TRBV5-1 and TRBJ1-1; the match to TRBD1 covers 10 bases. Germline V gene lookup returns CDR1 SGHRS and CDR2 YFSETQ. This CDR3 region has 15 residues. With 0 bases clipped from V and 8 bases from J, the junction kept 7 bases outside the gene matches. In DNA form, the CDR3 reads TGCGCCAGCAGCTTGGGGACAGGGGGTTATCGGGAAGCTTTCTTT. Translated, it gives CASSLGTGGYREAFF.

The genes are TRBV4-3 and TRBJ2-7, with 9 bases identical to TRBD2. This CDR3 comprises 15 residues. The V and J ends lost 0 bases and 3 bases, in that order; junction bases with no gene match: 3. Germline assignment: CDR1 LGHNA and CDR2 YSLEER. The CDR3 DNA is TGCGCCAGCAGCCAAGAAGGGACTAGCAGCTACGAGCAGTACTTC. This gives the protein CASSQEGTSSYEQYF.

In its sample, this clonotype was seen a few times. The chain couples TRBV4-1 to TRBJ1-1; 7 positions match TRBD1. The germline V gene has CDR1 MGHRA and CDR2 YSYEKL. The CDR3 contains 15 residues. V shed 4 bases and J 9 bases; nucleotides not matched to a gene: 14. CDR3 DNA sequence: TGCGCCAGCAGCCTAGAGGGACAGCCCTCCAATCAAGCTTTCTTT. Translated, it gives CASSLEGQPSNQAFF.

The V call is TRBV5-1, the J call TRBJ2-1; 9 positions agree with TRBD1. CDR3 size: 13 residues. With 3 bases clipped from V and 9 bases from J, the junction kept 4 bases outside the gene matches. Germline CDR1 SGHRS, CDR2 YFSETQ. CDR3 in DNA: TGCGCCAGCAGCTCGGAGACAGGGGGTGAGCAGTTCTTC. Its protein product is CASSSETGGEQFF.

This clonotype was observed at least ten times. For the CDR3, the DNA is TGTGCCAGCAGCCAAGGAGGACTTCTCGGGGATGAGCAGTTCTTC. It specifies CASSQGGLLGDEQFF. The chain employs TRBV4-2 and TRBJ2-1; tentative D call: TRBD2 (5 bases). The CDR3 extends over 15 amino acids. The germline CDR1 and CDR2 sequences are LGHNA and YNFKEQ. With 1 base removed from V and 8 bases from J, the gap between germline ends came to 15 bases.

This clonotype was seen a few times. The chain couples TRBV9 to TRBJ2-1; 9 bases are shared with TRBD2. Trimming at V came to 0 bases and at J to 8 bases, leaving 6 bases not matched to a gene. The V gene's germline CDR1 is SGDLS and CDR2 YYNGEE. This CDR3 has 15 amino acids. The CDR3 reads CASSVALAGIDEQFF. The CDR3 coding sequence is TGTGCCAGCAGCGTAGCCCTAGCGGGAATCGATGAGCAGTTCTTC.

The chain is built from TRBV5-1 and TRBJ2-1; 7 bases align to TRBD1. The CDR3 totals 15 residues. The V gene's germline CDR1 is SGHRS and CDR2 YFSETQ. Trimming removed 0 bases from V and 8 bases from J; junction bases left unmatched: 8. CDR3 residues: CASSLDRGIIDEQFF. In nucleotides, the CDR3 is TGCGCCAGCAGCTTGGACAGGGGTATAATCGATGAGCAGTTCTTC.

This clonotype occurred a few times. The CDR3 spells CASKTAVNTEAFF. The CDR3 DNA is TGCGCCAGCAAAACGGCAGTGAACACTGAAGCTTTCTTT. The chain combines TRBV5-1 with TRBJ1-1; D ambiguous. Germline V gives CDR1 SGHRS, CDR2 YFSETQ. CDR3 size: 13 residues. Trimming removed 6 bases from V and 0 bases from J, with 9 bases in between.

This clonotype was recorded many times. The V gene is TRBV10-3, the J gene TRBJ2-2, with 8 bases lining up with TRBD2. Per the germline V gene, CDR1 is ENHRY and CDR2 is SYGVKD. The V segment lost 7 bases and the J segment 3 bases; nucleotides outside the gene matches: 7. The CDR3 extends over 15 amino acids. The CDR3 region has the DNA TGTGCCATCACCGGGAGCGGGAGACACACCGGGGAGCTGTTTTTT. As protein: CAITGSGRHTGELFF.

A word on this clonotype: This may arise from a read error, as a much more abundant clone is one base away. J is TRBJ2-3 and V is TRBV24-1; possible D gene TRBD1, 7 bases. Trimming left V 11 bases short and J 3 bases short, with 20 bases between. The length of the CDR3 is 15 residues. The germline CDR1 and CDR2 sequences are KGHDR and SFDVKD. CDR3 in amino acids: CAIRPRRGPTDTQYF. CDR3 DNA sequence: TGTGCCATCCGACCTAGGAGGGGGCCTACAGATACGCAGTATTTT.